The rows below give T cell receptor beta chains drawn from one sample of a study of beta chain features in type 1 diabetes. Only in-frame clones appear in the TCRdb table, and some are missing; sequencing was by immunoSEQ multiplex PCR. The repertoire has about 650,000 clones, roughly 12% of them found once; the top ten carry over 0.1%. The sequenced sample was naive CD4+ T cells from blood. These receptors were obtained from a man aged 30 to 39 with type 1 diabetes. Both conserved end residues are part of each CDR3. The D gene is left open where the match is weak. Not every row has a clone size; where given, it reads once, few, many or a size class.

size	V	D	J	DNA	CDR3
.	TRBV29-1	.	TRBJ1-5	TGCAGCGTTGGAACAGCTTCTAGCAATCAGCCCCAGCATTTT	CSVGTASSNQPQHF
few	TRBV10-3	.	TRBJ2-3	TGTGCCATCAGTGAGGGCAGCACAGATACGCAGTATTTT	CAISEGSTDTQYF
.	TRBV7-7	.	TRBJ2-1	TGTGCTAGCAGCCACTACAATGAGCAGTTCTTC	CASSHYNEQFF
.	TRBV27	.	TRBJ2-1	TGTGCCAGCAGTTTTGGGACTTACAACAATGAGCAGTTCTTC	CASSFGTYNNEQFF
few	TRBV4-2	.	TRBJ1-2	TGTGCCAGCAGCCAAGTCCCGGGTGTGAACTATGGCTACACCTTC	CASSQVPGVNYGYTF
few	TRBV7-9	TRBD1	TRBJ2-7	TGTGCCACCACGCAGGGGGCGAGTTACGAGCAGTACTTC	CATTQGASYEQYF
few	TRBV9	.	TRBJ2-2	TGTGCCAGCAGCGTAGGGGGCGCGAACACCGGGGAGCTGTTTTTT	CASSVGGANTGELFF
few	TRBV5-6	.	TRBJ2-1	TGTGCCAGCAGCTTAGGCCGGGACCAGCAGTTCTTC	CASSLGRDQQFF
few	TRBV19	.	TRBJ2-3	TGTGCCAGTAGAAGGACAGGGGCGGGAGGAGATACGCAGTATTTT	CASRRTGAGGDTQYF
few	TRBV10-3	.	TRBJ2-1	TGTGCCATCAGTGAGGATTACAGAGTAACCTACAATGAGCAGTTCTTC	CAISEDYRVTYNEQFF
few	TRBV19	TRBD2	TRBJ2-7	TGTGCCAGTAGTGGCACAGGGACTAGGGGCTACGAGCAGTACTTC	CASSGTGTRGYEQYF
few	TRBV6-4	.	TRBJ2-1	TGTGCCAGCAGTGAGCTACCCTCTACCTACAATGAGCAGTTCTTC	CASSELPSTYNEQFF
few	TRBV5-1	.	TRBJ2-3	TGCGCCAGCAGCGGCTACAGTGAGGCGGATACGCAGTATTTT	CASSGYSEADTQYF